This TCR beta chain was sequenced for a study of blood T cells in healthy people across ages. CDR3 length equals 15 residues. Germline V gene sequence: CDR1 MNHEY, CDR2 SMNVEV (reference sequence). V trimming: 6 bases; J trimming: 5 bases; junction bases outside the gene matches: 7. A few counts support this clonotype. The use of a sample-barcoded 5' primer and a J-beta primer mix characterized a second PCR of about 7 to 12 cycles. TCRdb re-derived calls from the 5' RACE reads in MiXCR, one entry per CDR3 protein. The sample holds 600,000 to 900,000 distinct CDR3 sequences, roughly 26% seen once. In addition, the sample was reused for a study of T cells of mothers and their children. That work adds: The yield was over 8 million TCR beta CDR3 reads from each mother and 2.5 million to 3.5 million from each child.

V usage is TRBV27 and J usage is TRBJ2-3; 11 bases agree with TRBD2. The source material was blood. This clonotype was sampled from a boy aged 5-17 years in good health. CDR3 residues: CASSVLAGELDTQYF. The CDR3 nucleotides read TGTGCCAGCAGCGTACTAGCGGGGGAGCTAGATACGCAGTATTTT.